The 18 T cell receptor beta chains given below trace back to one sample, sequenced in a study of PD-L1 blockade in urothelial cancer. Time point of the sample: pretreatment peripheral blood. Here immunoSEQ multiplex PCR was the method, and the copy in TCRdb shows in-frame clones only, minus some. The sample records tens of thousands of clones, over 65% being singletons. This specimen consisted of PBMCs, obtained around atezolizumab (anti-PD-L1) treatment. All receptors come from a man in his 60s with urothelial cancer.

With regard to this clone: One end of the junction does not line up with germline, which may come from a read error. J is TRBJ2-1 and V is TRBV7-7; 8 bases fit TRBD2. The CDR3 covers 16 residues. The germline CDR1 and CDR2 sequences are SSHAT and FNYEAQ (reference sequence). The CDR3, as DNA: TGTGCTAGCAGCTTCGGGGGGGCCACATCCTACAATGAGCAGTTCTTC. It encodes CASSFGGATSYNEQFF.

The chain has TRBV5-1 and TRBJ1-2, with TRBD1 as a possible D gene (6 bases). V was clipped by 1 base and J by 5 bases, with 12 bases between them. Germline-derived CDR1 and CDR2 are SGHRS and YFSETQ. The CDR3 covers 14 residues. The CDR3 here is CASSLQAGAYGYTF. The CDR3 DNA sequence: TGCGCCAGCAGCTTGCAGGCAGGGGCTTATGGCTACACCTTC.

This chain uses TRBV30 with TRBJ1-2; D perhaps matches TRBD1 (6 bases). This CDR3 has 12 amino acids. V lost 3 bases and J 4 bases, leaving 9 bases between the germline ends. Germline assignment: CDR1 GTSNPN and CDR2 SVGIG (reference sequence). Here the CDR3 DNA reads TGTGCCTGGAGCAAGGACAGCTATGGCTACACCTTC. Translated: CAWSKDSYGYTF. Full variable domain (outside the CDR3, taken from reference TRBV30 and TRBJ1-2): SQTIHQWPATLVQPVGSPLSLECTVEGTSNPNLYWYRQAAGRGLQLLFYSVGIGQISSEVPQNLSASRPQDRQFILSSKKLLLSDSGFYLCAWSKDSYGYTFGSGTRLTVV.

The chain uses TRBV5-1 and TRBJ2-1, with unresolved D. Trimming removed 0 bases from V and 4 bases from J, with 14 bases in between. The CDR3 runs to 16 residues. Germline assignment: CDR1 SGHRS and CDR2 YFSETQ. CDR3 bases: TGCGCCAGCAGCTTGGATATCCAGCGAAGATACAATGAGCAGTTCTTC. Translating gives CASSLDIQRRYNEQFF.

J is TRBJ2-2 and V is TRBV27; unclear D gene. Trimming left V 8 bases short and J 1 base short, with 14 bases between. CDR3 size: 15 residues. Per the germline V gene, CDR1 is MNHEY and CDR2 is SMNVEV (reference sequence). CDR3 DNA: TGTGCCAGCGGAAGGCAGGCTATGAACACCGGGGAGCTGTTTTTT. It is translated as CASGRQAMNTGELFF.

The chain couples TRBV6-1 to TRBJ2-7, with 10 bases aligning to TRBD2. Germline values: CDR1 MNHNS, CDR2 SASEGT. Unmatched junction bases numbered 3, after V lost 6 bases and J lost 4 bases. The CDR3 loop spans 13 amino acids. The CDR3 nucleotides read TGTGCCAGCAGCGGGACTAGCGTTTACGAGCAGTACTTC. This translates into CASSGTSVYEQYF.

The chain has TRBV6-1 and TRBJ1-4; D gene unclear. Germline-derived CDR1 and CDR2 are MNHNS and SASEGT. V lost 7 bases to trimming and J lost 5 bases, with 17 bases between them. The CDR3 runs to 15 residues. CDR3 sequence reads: CASTLIDRENEKLFF. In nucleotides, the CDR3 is TGTGCCAGCACCCTGATTGATCGAGAAAATGAAAAACTGTTTTTT.

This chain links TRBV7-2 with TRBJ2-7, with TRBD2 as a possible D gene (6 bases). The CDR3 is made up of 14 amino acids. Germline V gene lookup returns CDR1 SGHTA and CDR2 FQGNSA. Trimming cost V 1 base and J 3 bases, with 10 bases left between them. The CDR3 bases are TGTGCCAGCAGCTTAGGAGGGAGGCTCTACGAGCAGTACTTC. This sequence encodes CASSLGGRLYEQYF.

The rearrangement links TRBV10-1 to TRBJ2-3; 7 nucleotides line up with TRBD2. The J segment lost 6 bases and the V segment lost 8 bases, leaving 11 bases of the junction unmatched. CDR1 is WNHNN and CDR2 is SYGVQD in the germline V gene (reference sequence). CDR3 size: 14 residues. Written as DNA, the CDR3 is TGCGCCAGCCTAGCGGTCCCTGGGGCTGATACGCAGTATTTT. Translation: CASLAVPGADTQYF.

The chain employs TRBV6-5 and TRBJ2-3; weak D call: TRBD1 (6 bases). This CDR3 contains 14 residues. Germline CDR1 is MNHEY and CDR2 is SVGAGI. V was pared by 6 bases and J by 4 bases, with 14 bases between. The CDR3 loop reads CASRDQGRPDTQYF. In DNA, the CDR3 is TGTGCCAGCAGAGATCAGGGGCGTCCAGATACGCAGTATTTT.

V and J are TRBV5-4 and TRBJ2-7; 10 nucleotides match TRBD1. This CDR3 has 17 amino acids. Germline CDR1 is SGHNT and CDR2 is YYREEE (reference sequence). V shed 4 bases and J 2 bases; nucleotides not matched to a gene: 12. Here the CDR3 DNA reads TGTGCCAGCAGCGCCGGGACAGGGGATTCCGCTGCCTACGAGCAGTACTTC. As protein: CASSAGTGDSAAYEQYF.

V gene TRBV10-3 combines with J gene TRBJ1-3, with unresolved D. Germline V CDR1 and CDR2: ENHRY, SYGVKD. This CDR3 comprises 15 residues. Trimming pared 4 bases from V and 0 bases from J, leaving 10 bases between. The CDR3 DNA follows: TGTGCCATCAGTGGAGGCAAAAACTCTGGAAACACCATATATTTT. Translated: CAISGGKNSGNTIYF.

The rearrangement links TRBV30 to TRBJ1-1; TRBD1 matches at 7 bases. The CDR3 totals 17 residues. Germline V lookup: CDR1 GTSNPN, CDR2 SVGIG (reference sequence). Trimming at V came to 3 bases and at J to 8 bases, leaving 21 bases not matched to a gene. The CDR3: CAWSTQRGRGRNPEAFF. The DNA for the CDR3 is TGTGCCTGGAGCACGCAGCGGGGGAGGGGGCGGAACCCAGAAGCTTTCTTT.

CDR3 nucleotides: TGTGCCAGCAGTGAGGCCTGGCCCCAGCATTTT. Translated: CASSEAWPQHF. This chain links TRBV6-1 with TRBJ1-5; D remains unclear. The CDR3 sequence is 11 residues long. V dropped 3 bases and J dropped 9 bases, with 6 bases sitting between them. Germline V gene data show CDR1 as MNHNS and CDR2 as SASEGT.

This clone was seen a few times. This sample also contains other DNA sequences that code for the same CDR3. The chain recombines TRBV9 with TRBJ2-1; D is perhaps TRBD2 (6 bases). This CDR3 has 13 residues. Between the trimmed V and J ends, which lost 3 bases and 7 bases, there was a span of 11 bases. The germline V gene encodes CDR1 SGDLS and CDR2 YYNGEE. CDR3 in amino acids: CASSASRGNEQFF. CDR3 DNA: TGTGCCAGCAGCGCCAGTCGGGGGAATGAGCAGTTCTTC.

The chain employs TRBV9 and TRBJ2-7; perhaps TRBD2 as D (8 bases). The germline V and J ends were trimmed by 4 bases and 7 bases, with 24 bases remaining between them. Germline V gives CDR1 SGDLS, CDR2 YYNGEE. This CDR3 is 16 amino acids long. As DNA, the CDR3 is TGTGCCAGCAGCTCAGACGGGGGGGACAGCTCGGAAGAGCAGTACTTC. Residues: CASSSDGGDSSEEQYF.

The CDR3 sequence: CASSLGGRAVTRTDTQYF. The CDR3 region has the DNA TGTGCCAGCAGCTTGGGAGGGAGAGCCGTTACGAGGACAGATACGCAGTATTTT. This sequence joins TRBV7-6 and TRBJ2-3, with 7 bases matching TRBD2. The trim removed 3 bases at V and 3 bases at J, leaving 15 bases unmatched. The CDR3 totals 18 residues. Germline lookup yields CDR1 SGHVS and CDR2 FNYEAQ. Full variable domain (missing parts from reference TRBV7-6 and TRBJ2-3): GAGVSQSPRYKVTKRGQDVALRCDPISGHVSLYWYRQALGQGPEFLTYFNYEAQQDKSGLPNDRFSAERPEGSISTLTIQRTEQRDSAMYRCASSLGGRAVTRTDTQYFGPGTRLTVL.

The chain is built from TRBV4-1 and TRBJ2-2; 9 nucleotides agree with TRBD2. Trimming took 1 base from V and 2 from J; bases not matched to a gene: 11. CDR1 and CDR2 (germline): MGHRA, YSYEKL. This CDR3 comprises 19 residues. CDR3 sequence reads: CASSQGAGGFGRNTGELFF. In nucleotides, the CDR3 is TGCGCCAGCAGCCAAGGGGCGGGGGGGTTCGGGCGAAACACCGGGGAGCTGTTTTTT.